Shown below are 30 T cell receptor beta chains from a single sample sequenced in a study of T cells in Graves' hyperthyroidism and ophthalmopathy. Using RNA transcripts as the source, TCR beta CDR3 regions were amplified. The HTBI primer set served for first-round RT-PCR of the TCR CDR3. MiXCR, run by TCRdb on the multiplex PCR reads, gives a single entry per CDR3 protein. The sample lists around 500,000 distinct CDR3 sequences, 14% occurring once. Sequencing input: blood. The receptor source for this set is a woman aged 18-29 years with Graves' hyperthyroidism.

The genes are TRBV10-3 and TRBJ2-5; TRBD2 matches 9 bases. The CDR3 spans 16 residues. After removal of 10 bases from V and 1 base from J, the junction contained 13 bases not matched to a gene. Per germline, CDR1 ENHRY and CDR2 SYGVKD. The CDR3 loop reads CATLGGSGSLQETQYF. CDR3 in DNA: TGTGCCACCCTGGGTGGTAGCGGGAGCCTCCAAGAGACCCAGTACTTC.

This clonotype was picked up many times. Here the CDR3 reads CASSPGQQETQYF. As DNA, the CDR3 is TGTGCCAGCTCACCGGGACAGCAAGAGACCCAGTACTTC. V usage is TRBV18 and J usage is TRBJ2-5; the match to TRBD1 covers 7 bases. With V trimmed by 3 bases and J by 2 bases, 0 bases remained unmatched. CDR1 and CDR2 from the germline V gene are KGHSH and LQKENI. The CDR3 runs to 13 residues.

This clonotype was seen at least ten times. The chain carries TRBV3-1 and TRBJ2-2; TRBD2 matches 9 bases. This CDR3 region has 16 residues. The germline V gene has CDR1 LGHDT and CDR2 YNNKEL (reference sequence). V dropped 4 bases and J dropped 4; count of bases not matched to a gene: 7. The CDR3 sequence: CASSPIAGVSTGELFF. The CDR3, as DNA: TGTGCCAGCAGCCCAATAGCGGGAGTGAGCACCGGGGAGCTGTTTTTT.

The table lists this clonotype with a few counts. The V call is TRBV20-1, the J call TRBJ2-1; the match to TRBD2 covers 11 bases. The CDR3 totals 17 residues. Germline V gene sequence: CDR1 DFQATT, CDR2 SNEGSKA (reference sequence). V shed 3 bases and J 1 base; nucleotides not matched to a gene: 8. The CDR3 sequence: CSARVAGGLRSYNEQFF. The DNA of the CDR3 is TGCAGTGCTAGGGTAGCGGGAGGGCTAAGATCCTACAATGAGCAGTTCTTC.

This clonotype was detected only a few times. The chain combines TRBV12-3 or TRBV12-4 with TRBJ2-1, with TRBD1 matching over 9 bases. This CDR3 is built from 14 residues. Germline trimming cut 6 bases from V and 9 bases from J; bases unmatched to any gene: 9. The CDR3 protein is CASSTRDRVGEQFF. The DNA for the CDR3 is TGTGCCAGCAGCACCCGGGACAGGGTCGGTGAGCAGTTCTTC.

This clonotype has ten or more counts. The chain joins TRBV11-1 to TRBJ2-1, with D perhaps given as TRBD1 or TRBD2 (6 bases each). Trimming removed 6 bases at V and 7 bases at J, with 16 bases between. Germline CDR1 and CDR2: SGHAT and FQDESV (reference sequence). This CDR3 is 14 amino acids long. As DNA, the CDR3 is TGTGCCAGCAGGGGGGGCTGGACGGGGAATGAGCAGTTCTTC. This encodes CASRGGWTGNEQFF.

The chain couples TRBV28 to TRBJ1-5; TRBD1 might be the D (6 bases). The CDR3 sequence is 14 residues long. CDR1 MDHEN and CDR2 SYDVKM come from the germline V gene. Between the trimmed V and J ends, which lost 6 bases and 7 bases, there was a span of 16 bases. CDR3 sequence (DNA): TGTGCCAGCAGCTCTCACAGGGTCAGCCAGCCCCAGCATTTT. It is translated as CASSSHRVSQPQHF.

This clonotype appeared many times. The chain has TRBV9 and TRBJ2-2; perhaps TRBD1 as D (6 bases). V was cut by 3 bases and J by 0 bases, with 9 bases left in between. The length of the CDR3 is 15 residues. Germline CDR1 and CDR2: SGDLS and YYNGEE. The CDR3 is CASSAGDPNTGELFF. The CDR3 nucleotides are TGTGCCAGCAGCGCAGGGGATCCGAACACCGGGGAGCTGTTTTTT.

This clonotype was counted between two and nine times. V is TRBV6-2 or TRBV6-3 and J is TRBJ1-3; D gene uncertain. The CDR3 has 14 residues. CDR1 is MNHEY and CDR2 is SVGEGT in the germline V gene. V was shortened by 5 bases and J by 0 bases, with 8 bases between the two germline ends. CDR3 loop: CASSGWNSGNTIYF. CDR3 nucleotide sequence: TGTGCCAGCAGTGGATGGAACTCTGGAAACACCATATATTTT.

There are a few counts of this clonotype. The chain combines TRBV20-1 with TRBJ2-3; 10 nucleotides line up with TRBD2. Germline trimming cut 5 bases from V and 1 base from J; bases unmatched to any gene: 6. CDR1 is DFQATT and CDR2 is SNEGSKA in the germline V gene (reference sequence). The CDR3 loop spans 15 amino acids. CDR3 DNA sequence: TGCAGTGCTCAAGAGCGGGAGGGGGGCACAGATACGCAGTATTTT. It is translated as CSAQEREGGTDTQYF.

There are many counts of this clonotype. The chain is built from TRBV12-3 or TRBV12-4 and TRBJ2-5, with a weak D call TRBD2 (5 bases). The V end was cut by 5 bases, the J end by 5 bases, with 12 bases between. The CDR3 loop spans 13 amino acids. The CDR3 nucleotides read TGTGCCAGCAGTAAGAGCGGTTTGGAGACCCAGTACTTC. Its translation: CASSKSGLETQYF.

This clonotype was observed a few times. The gene calls are TRBV30 and TRBJ2-4; unclear D gene. From germline, CDR1 is GTSNPN and CDR2 SVGIG (reference sequence). Trimming took 7 bases from V and 4 from J, leaving 11 bases between them. This CDR3 region has 12 residues. The CDR3 loop is CAFTAVKNIQYF. The CDR3 coding sequence is TGTGCCTTCACCGCGGTGAAAAACATTCAGTACTTC.

The table lists this clonotype with a few counts. This rearrangement joins TRBV18 to TRBJ2-7; maybe TRBD1 (5 bases). The germline V gene encodes CDR1 KGHSH and CDR2 LQKENI. Trimming removed 2 bases at V and 1 base at J, with 9 bases between. The CDR3 runs 14 residues. CDR3 in DNA: TGTGCCAGCTCACCAAGCCAGGGATCCTACGAGCAGTACGTC. Protein: CASSPSQGSYEQYV.

This clonotype was counted only a few times. This could be a read error, since a much larger clone is one nucleotide away. V and J are TRBV12-3 or TRBV12-4 and TRBJ1-2; a possible D gene is TRBD1 (5 bases). This CDR3 is built from 12 residues. V was trimmed by 3 bases and J by 9 bases, leaving 11 bases between them. For the CDR3, the DNA is TGTGCCAGCAGTTTGGGACGACGGAGCTACACCTTC. This gives the protein CASSLGRRSYTF.

This clonotype was counted ten times or more. This rearrangement joins TRBV13 to TRBJ2-2; D gene uncertain. The CDR3 extends over 15 amino acids. The ends were cut back, 1 base at V and 4 bases at J, with 10 bases in the middle. Germline V gene data show CDR1 as PRHDT and CDR2 as FYEKMQ (reference sequence). As DNA, the CDR3 is TGTGCCAGCAGCTTAGAACGGGTGGTCACCGGGGAGCTGTTTTTT. It codes for CASSLERVVTGELFF.

The chain has TRBV5-1 and TRBJ2-7; D gene unclear. CDR3 length: 14 amino acids. CDR1 is SGHRS and CDR2 is YFSETQ in the germline V gene. Trimming cost V 0 bases and J 1 base, with 8 bases left between them. The CDR3 reads CASSLAYQSYEQYF. The CDR3 DNA sequence: TGCGCCAGCAGCTTGGCCTACCAGTCCTACGAGCAGTACTTC. Filled out from reference TRBV5-1 and TRBJ2-7, the complete variable domain reads KAGVTQTPRYLIKTRGQQVTLSCSPISGHRSVSWYQQTPGQGLQFLFEYFSETQRNKGNFPGRFSGRQFSNSRSEMNVSTLELGDSALYLCASSLAYQSYEQYFGPGTRLTVT.

In its sample, this clonotype was seen a few times. The chain joins TRBV7-2 to TRBJ1-5; D unresolved. The V gene's germline CDR1 is SGHTA and CDR2 FQGNSA. The ends were cut back, 1 base at V and 6 bases at J, with 13 bases in the middle. The CDR3 loop spans 15 amino acids. CDR3 in DNA: TGTGCCAGCAGCTTAGTGACCGAGAGTGGTCAGCCCCAGCATTTT. It specifies CASSLVTESGQPQHF.

The chain uses TRBV30 and TRBJ2-3, with D perhaps matching TRBD2 (5 bases). The CDR3 covers 15 residues. The germline CDR1 and CDR2 sequences are GTSNPN and SVGIG (reference sequence). V was pared by 0 bases and J by 3 bases, with 13 bases between. The CDR3 is CAWSVEGVSTDTQYF. CDR3 nucleotides: TGTGCCTGGAGTGTAGAGGGAGTCAGTACAGATACGCAGTATTTT.

This clonotype was detected many times. V gene TRBV6-2 or TRBV6-3 combines with J gene TRBJ2-2; 8 bases map to TRBD2. The CDR3 length is 18 residues. Trimming removed 4 bases from V and 6 bases from J; junction bases left unmatched: 16. Germline V lookup: CDR1 MNHEY, CDR2 SVGEGT. The CDR3 loop is CASSSPPGREALAGELFF. The CDR3 coding sequence is TGTGCCAGCAGTTCCCCCCCCGGGCGGGAGGCCCTAGCCGGGGAGCTGTTTTTT.

This clonotype was seen only a few times. V usage is TRBV6-5 and J usage is TRBJ1-2, with 8 nucleotides matching TRBD1. The germline V gene has CDR1 MNHEY and CDR2 SVGAGI. Losses at the gene ends were 4 bases for V and 2 bases for J; bases not matched to a gene: 9. CDR3 length: 16 amino acids. In DNA, the CDR3 is TGTGCCAGCAGTTTAACGACAGGGGTGTCCAACTATGGCTACACCTTC. This sequence encodes CASSLTTGVSNYGYTF.

This chain joins TRBV5-1 and TRBJ2-3; 11 nucleotides align to TRBD2. V lost 3 bases and J lost 6; bases outside the gene matches: 3. Germline V gives CDR1 SGHRS, CDR2 YFSETQ. There are 14 residues in the CDR3. The DNA of the CDR3 is TGCGCCAGCAGCTCGACTAGCGGGGTCGATACGCAGTATTTT. Translating it yields CASSSTSGVDTQYF.

There are a few counts of this clonotype. The J gene is TRBJ1-1, the V gene TRBV30; a possible D gene is TRBD1 (6 bases). The length of the CDR3 is 12 residues. Germline values: CDR1 GTSNPN, CDR2 SVGIG (reference sequence). V shed 0 bases and J shed 4 bases, with 6 bases lying between them. The CDR3 reads CAWSVGATEAFF. DNA of the CDR3: TGTGCCTGGAGTGTGGGGGCCACTGAAGCTTTCTTT.

This clonotype was recorded once. This chain connects TRBV20-1 to TRBJ2-3, with D unresolved. From germline, CDR1 is DFQATT and CDR2 SNEGSKA (reference sequence). Deletions cut 4 bases from V and 1 base from J, with 9 bases between. The CDR3 loop spans 13 amino acids. CDR3 region: CSATPPGTDTQYF. The DNA of the CDR3 is TGCAGTGCTACCCCTCCGGGCACAGATACGCAGTATTTT.

This clonotype was observed many times. The chain combines TRBV7-9 with TRBJ2-5; TRBD2 is a possible D gene (6 bases). Trimming pared 5 bases from V and 5 bases from J, leaving 15 bases between. The CDR3 loop spans 14 amino acids. CDR1 SEHNR and CDR2 FQNEAQ come from the germline V gene (reference sequence). The CDR3 bases are TGTGCCAGCAGCACCGCCCGGGGGATCGAGACCCAGTACTTC. Protein: CASSTARGIETQYF.

Many counts were recorded for this clonotype. The chain has TRBV11-2 and TRBJ2-1; D gene ambiguous. CDR1 is SGHAT, CDR2 FQNNGV, per germline. V lost 11 bases, J lost 0 bases, and 8 bases lay in between. The CDR3 has 12 residues. DNA for the CDR3: TGTGCCGCGCAAAGCTCCTACAATGAGCAGTTCTTC. As protein: CAAQSSYNEQFF. Full variable domain (rest looked up from reference TRBV11-2 and TRBJ2-1): EAGVAQSPRYKIIEKRQSVAFWCNPISGHATLYWYQQILGQGPKLLIQFQNNGVVDDSQLPKDRFSAERLKGVDSTLKIQPAKLEDSAVYLCAAQSSYNEQFFGPGTRLTVL.

This clonotype was seen repeatedly, ten times or more. J is TRBJ2-1 and V is TRBV6-2 or TRBV6-3; no definite D call. CDR3 size: 15 residues. The V gene lost 8 bases and the J gene lost 8 bases, with 22 bases spanning the gap. Per the germline V gene, CDR1 is MNHEY and CDR2 is SVGEGT. The chain's CDR3 is CASLSVRSKDDEQFF. The CDR3 DNA reads TGTGCCAGCCTTTCTGTTCGGAGTAAGGACGATGAGCAGTTCTTC.

This clonotype was picked up a small number of times. This chain uses TRBV19 with TRBJ1-1; D uncertain. The CDR3 is 15 amino acids. Germline assignment: CDR1 LNHDA and CDR2 SQIVND (reference sequence). The V and J ends lost 11 bases and 0 bases respectively, with 19 bases between them. CDR3 sequence reads: CASIPSDPMNTEAFF. Written as DNA, the CDR3 is TGTGCCTCCATCCCCTCGGACCCCATGAACACTGAAGCTTTCTTT.

The chain carries TRBV3-1 and TRBJ1-2; D is unclear. The length of the CDR3 is 13 residues. CDR1 and CDR2 from the germline V gene are LGHDT and YNNKEL (reference sequence). With 4 bases removed from V and 6 bases from J, the gap between germline ends came to 12 bases. The CDR3 DNA follows: TGTGCCAGCAGCCGCAAATCGGTGGATGGCTACACCTTC. This gives the protein CASSRKSVDGYTF.

This clonotype was observed once. Mismatch with germline at one junction end may stem from a read error. J is TRBJ2-7 and V is TRBV4-2; D is unclear. The CDR3 has 14 residues. The germline gives CDR1 LGHNA, CDR2 YNFKEQ. DNA of the CDR3: TGTGCCAGCAGCCAAGAACAGTGGACCTACGAGCAGTGCTTC. It is translated as CASSQEQWTYEQCF.

This clonotype occurred many times. This rearrangement joins TRBV12-3 or TRBV12-4 to TRBJ2-1; D is perhaps TRBD1 or TRBD2 (5 bases each). The CDR3 loop spans 12 amino acids. The germline V and J ends were trimmed by 8 bases and 7 bases, with 12 bases remaining between them. This CDR3 reads CASWGSVNEQFF. The DNA of the CDR3 is TGTGCCAGCTGGGGGTCCGTGAATGAGCAGTTCTTC.